This T cell receptor (beta chain) was sequenced for a study of tumor-infiltrating lymphocytes in glioblastoma multiforme. Broader study findings: Just one glioblastoma patient contributed to the TCR-mutation comparison.

Trimming took 6 bases from V and 3 from J; bases not matched to a gene: 4. Per germline, CDR1 MNHNS and CDR2 SASEGT. The CDR3 is 15 amino acids. With regard to this clonotype: Its antigen is undetermined.

TCRB libraries came from RNA via three nested multiplex PCR rounds. One entry per CDR3 protein, called by TCRdb with MiXCR from the multiplex PCR reads. The sample has about 15,000 distinct CDR3 sequences; around 70% are singletons. The TCR comes from a male donor with glioblastoma. Sequencing was carried out using brain tumor tissue. V usage is TRBV6-1 and J usage is TRBJ2-1; 11 nucleotides match TRBD2. The CDR3 sequence: CASRLLAGDYNEQFF. CDR3 nucleotides: TGTGCCAGCAGACTACTAGCGGGAGACTACAATGAGCAGTTCTTC.